This T cell receptor (beta chain) was found in a study of blood T cell repertoires in COVID-19. Across the study: Donors in the United States, Italy and Spain gave samples during acute or convalescent COVID-19. Sources were T cells, B-cell-depleted T cells, or PBMCs; the material itself was cDNA or gDNA.

From germline, CDR1 is SGHDN and CDR2 FVKESK. The CDR3 loop spans 15 amino acids. Trimming left V 4 bases short and J 4 bases short, with 16 bases between. Per the original data handling: Using reference gene primer amplification, nucleated cell counts were estimated. Data came from immunoSEQ multiplex PCR; TCRdb stores just in-frame clones and leaves some out. The D gene and trimming were derived from the DNA, and the V and J assignments and clone size from that table. The sample holds some 670,000 clones; around 89% are singletons and the top ten take under 0.3%. This TCR was sampled from a woman under 30 with acute or convalescent COVID-19. This chain joins TRBV14 and TRBJ1-2; D gene uncertain. The specimen was peripheral blood. The CDR3 protein is CASSPSLRRVYGYTF. The CDR3 DNA is TGTGCCAGCAGCCCCTCTCTTAGACGGGTCTATGGCTACACCTTC.